The present T cell receptor (beta chain) was sequenced within a study of lymphopenia after photon versus proton radiotherapy. Findings and limits, study-wide: Survival link was tested only in deceased patients; proton benefit remains a possibility. A bigger post-nadir fall in TCR diversity correlated inversely with survival time in deceased patients.

Generated by immunoSEQ multiplex PCR, the TCRdb table keeps only in-frame clones and is missing some. The table includes 37,000 or so clones, more than 75% detected once. The CDR3 length is 14 residues. Trimming removed 6 bases from V and 0 bases from J; junction bases left unmatched: 1. The V gene's germline CDR1 is SNHLY and CDR2 FYNNEI. This clone appeared a few times. No antigen is known for it. The sample in question was peripheral blood, obtained from a patient treated with photon-based radiotherapy. The sequence was obtained from a man aged 50-59 years with gastric cancer. The gene calls are TRBV2 and TRBJ1-5, with 8 positions matching TRBD1. DNA for the CDR3: TGTGCCAGCAGGGGACAGGTTAGCAATCAGCCCCAGCATTTT. Encoded protein: CASRGQVSNQPQHF.